This entry describes one T cell receptor (beta chain). What it binds is unknown. Using immunoSEQ multiplex PCR, the repertoire was profiled, and TCRdb retains in-frame clones only, with some absent. This table holds 30,000 or so clones, about 89% found once. The data were obtained in a study of STAT5B mutations in CD4+ large granular lymphocyte leukemia. Overall study findings and caveats: Patient CD4-sorted repertoires looked more clonal than healthy CD4+ repertoires, even without putative leukemic clones. Roughly a quarter of private leukemic clonotypes occurred rarely in other patients' non-leukemic repertoires. TRBV06-family usage was enriched in top patient clones (8/27) versus controls (2/35).

Trimming cost V 3 bases and J 3 bases, with 5 bases left between them. This CDR3 has 12 residues. Germline loops: CDR1 LNHDA, CDR2 SQIVND (reference sequence). The TCR sequence derives from a human donor in good health. Sequenced input: CD4+ T cells from blood buffy coats. V usage is TRBV19 and J usage is TRBJ1-2, with D hard to call. The DNA of the CDR3 is TGTGCCAGTAGTATGGGTGACTATGGCTACACCTTC. Amino acid sequence: CASSMGDYGYTF.